This TCR beta chain was documented in a study of cytomegalovirus exposure and HLA in healthy donors. Study conclusions and caveats: Another analysis was done later, and it associated around 15,000 TCR beta sequences with HLA alleles at 0.05 false discovery rate. In an earlier analysis, about 87% or about 30%: the productive usage of most TCR beta V segments. Most observed TCR sequences were rare, whereas some public TCRs were detected in many donors.

As concerns this clone: Its antigen remains unknown.

Trimming cost V 4 bases and J 5 bases; bases outside gene matches: 7. The CDR3 runs 15 residues. Germline V gives CDR1 MDHEN, CDR2 SYDVKM. Use of 60 Vbeta and 13 Jbeta primers characterized the PCR. Libraries were prepared by immunoSEQ multiplex PCR; TCRdb keeps only in-frame clonotypes and omits some of them. This table has 130,000 or so clones, 64% appearing once. Sequenced: PBMCs. The rearrangement links TRBV28 to TRBJ1-5; the match to TRBD1 covers 8 bases. The TCR was taken from a woman in her forties in good health and CMV-seronegative. The CDR3 region is CASSSSGTGYQPQHF. The CDR3 region has the DNA TGTGCCAGCAGTTCCTCCGGGACAGGTTATCAGCCCCAGCATTTT.